This T cell receptor (beta chain) originates from a study of early T cells in non-severe SARS-CoV-2 infection. Attachment of unique molecular identifiers to individual cDNA molecules was performed. Each CDR3 protein gets one entry after TCRdb re-called the 5' RACE reads with MiXCR. The table lists tens of thousands of distinct CDR3 sequences, about 14% of them singletons. J was trimmed by 0 bases and V by 1 base; bases with no gene match: 6. The germline V gene has CDR1 LGHNA and CDR2 YNFKEQ. The CDR3 is made up of 16 amino acids. Sequenced material: whole blood. The chain is built from TRBV4-2 and TRBJ2-7; 7 nucleotides align to TRBD2. This TCR was sampled from an adult who was a healthcare worker with PCR-confirmed SARS-CoV-2 infection or an uninfected control (not recorded which). The chain's CDR3 is CASSQGLAENSYEQYF. CDR3 DNA: TGTGCCAGCAGCCAAGGGCTAGCGGAGAACTCCTACGAGCAGTACTTC.